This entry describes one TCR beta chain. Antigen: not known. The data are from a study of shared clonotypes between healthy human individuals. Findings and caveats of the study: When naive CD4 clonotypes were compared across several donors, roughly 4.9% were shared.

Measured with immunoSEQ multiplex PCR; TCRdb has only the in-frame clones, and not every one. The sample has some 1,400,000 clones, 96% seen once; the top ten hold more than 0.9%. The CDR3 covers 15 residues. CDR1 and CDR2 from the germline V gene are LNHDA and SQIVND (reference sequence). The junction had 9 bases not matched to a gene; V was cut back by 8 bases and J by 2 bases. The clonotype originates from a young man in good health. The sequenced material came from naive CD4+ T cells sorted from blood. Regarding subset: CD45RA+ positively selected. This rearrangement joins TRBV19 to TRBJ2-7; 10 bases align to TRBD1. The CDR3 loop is CASGQFGTGAYEQYF. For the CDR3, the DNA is TGTGCCAGTGGACAGTTCGGGACAGGGGCCTACGAGCAGTACTTC.